The entry below describes one TCR beta chain. Its antigen target is currently unknown. No clone much larger than this one lies a single base away; base qualities are absent. The immunoSEQ assay, a bias-controlled multiplex PCR using V- and J-specific primers, was used to amplify TCR beta CDR3 regions from genomic DNA. A second PCR step added a proprietary barcode and Illumina adapter sequences to the CDR3 amplicons. An Illumina MiSeq instrument was used for sequencing of the CDR3 libraries. In the authors' own workflow: Export and quality control were performed with immunoSEQ Analyzer 3.0, and downstream analyses were performed with R Bioconductor and Immunarch. Only productive rearrangements in the normalized downsampled data set went into calculating the repertoire metrics. In the normalized cohort, clonotypes with more than 5 templates were defined as pathologically expanded. The Inverse Simpson Index served as the measure of repertoire diversity. The non-normalized data set was used for CMV-specificity analyses so that all clonotypes could be captured. The source is immuneACCESS, and TCRdb retained only in-frame sequences with V and J called. Part of the clones is not carried over; for the studies checked, unresolved V genes explain less than half of this, and the remainder is unexplained. V and J calls and clone size follow that table, whereas D and trimming were derived from the DNA. Counted in this sample were 15,000 to 20,000 clones; roughly 77% of them appeared once. Roughly 17% of the sample is in the top ten clones.

This sample was taken from a study of T cell clonotyping in hematopoietic cell transplantation (dated by TCRdb to the early 2020s). Study-level background: Pretransplant recipient samples were obtained after cytoreduction. In the study, more than 130 blood samples were gathered from 30 to 40 consecutive transplant recipients and their related donors. Patient recruitment ran from September 2015 to early 2017, and follow-up continued until late 2020 or death. Study-wide conclusions, independent of this receptor: Inverse Simpson Index values from donors and from recipients before transplant predicted broader TCR repertoire diversity after transplant. Sample size was limited, and cells were not sorted, so CD4 and CD8 repertoire contributions could not be separated. A decrease in recipient TCR diversity was observed after transplant, and a progressive increase in pathologically expanded clonotypes was seen from day 30 to day 180. Just a small fraction of recipient repertoires overlapped with donor repertoires, and more than 95% appeared de novo at the given depth.

The time point label of this sample denotes: recipient sample about 28 days before transplant, after cytoreduction. Blood samples were obtained from recipients approximately 28 days before transplant and at days 30, 100 and 180 after transplant. Nuclei Lysis Solution was used to extract genomic DNA from fresh or cryopreserved unfractionated peripheral blood mononuclear cells. The clonotype comes from a man in his sixties with acute myeloid leukemia. Some clones in this sample may be carry-over from other donors' samples. The specimen was peripheral blood mononuclear cells, collected before stem cell transplant.

The DNA sequence is as follows: TGTGCCAGCAGTGTCTCATGGGCCCGGAGGCTATCTGGAAACACCATATATTTT. Translated, it gives CASSVSWARRLSGNTIYF. Here the chain combines TRBV2 and TRBJ1-3; no D segment can be confidently identified. Taken from cysteine to phenylalanine, the CDR3 has 18 residues. The sequence is cut down to CDR3 DNA, 54 bases in frame from base 1. V lost 4 bases and J lost 1 base; the stretch between them is 20 bases long. CDR1 and CDR2, looked up from the germline V gene, are SNHLY and FYNNEI.